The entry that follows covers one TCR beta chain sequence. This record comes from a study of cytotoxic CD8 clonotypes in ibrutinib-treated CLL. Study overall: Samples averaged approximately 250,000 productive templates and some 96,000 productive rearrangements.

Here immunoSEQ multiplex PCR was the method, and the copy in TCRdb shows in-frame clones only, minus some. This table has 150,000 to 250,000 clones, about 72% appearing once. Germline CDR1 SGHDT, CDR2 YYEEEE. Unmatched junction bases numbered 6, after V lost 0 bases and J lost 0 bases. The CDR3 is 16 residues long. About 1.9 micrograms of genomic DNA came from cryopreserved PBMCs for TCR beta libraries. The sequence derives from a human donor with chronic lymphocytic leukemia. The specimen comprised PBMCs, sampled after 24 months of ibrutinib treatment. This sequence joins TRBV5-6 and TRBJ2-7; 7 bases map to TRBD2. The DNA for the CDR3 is TGTGCCAGCAGCTTGGGAAGGGACTACGCCTCCTACGAGCAGTACTTC. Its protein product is CASSLGRDYASYEQYF. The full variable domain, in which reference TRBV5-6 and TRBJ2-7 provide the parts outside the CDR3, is DAGVTQSPTHLIKTRGQQVTLRCSPKSGHDTVSWYQQALGQGPQFIFQYYEEEERQRGNFPDRFSGHQFPNYSSELNVNALLLGDSALYLCASSLGRDYASYEQYFGPGTRLTVT.